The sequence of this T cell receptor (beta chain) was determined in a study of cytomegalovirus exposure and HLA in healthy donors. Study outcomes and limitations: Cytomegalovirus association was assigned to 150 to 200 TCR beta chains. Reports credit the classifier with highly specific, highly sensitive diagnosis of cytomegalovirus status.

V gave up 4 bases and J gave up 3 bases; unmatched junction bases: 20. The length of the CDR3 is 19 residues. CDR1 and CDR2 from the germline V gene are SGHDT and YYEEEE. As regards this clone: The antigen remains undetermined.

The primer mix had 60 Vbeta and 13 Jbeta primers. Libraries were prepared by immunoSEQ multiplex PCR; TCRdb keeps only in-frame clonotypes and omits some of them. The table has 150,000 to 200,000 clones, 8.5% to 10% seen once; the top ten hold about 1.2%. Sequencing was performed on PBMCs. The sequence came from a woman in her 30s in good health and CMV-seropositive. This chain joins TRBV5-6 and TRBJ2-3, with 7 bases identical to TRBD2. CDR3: CASSTPLGGSRRGTDTQYF. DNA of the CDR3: TGTGCCAGCAGCACGCCTCTTGGCGGGAGTCGGCGGGGGACAGATACGCAGTATTTT. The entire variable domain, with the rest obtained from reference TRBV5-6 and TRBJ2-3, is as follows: DAGVTQSPTHLIKTRGQQVTLRCSPKSGHDTVSWYQQALGQGPQFIFQYYEEEERQRGNFPDRFSGHQFPNYSSELNVNALLLGDSALYLCASSTPLGGSRRGTDTQYFGPGTRLTVL.